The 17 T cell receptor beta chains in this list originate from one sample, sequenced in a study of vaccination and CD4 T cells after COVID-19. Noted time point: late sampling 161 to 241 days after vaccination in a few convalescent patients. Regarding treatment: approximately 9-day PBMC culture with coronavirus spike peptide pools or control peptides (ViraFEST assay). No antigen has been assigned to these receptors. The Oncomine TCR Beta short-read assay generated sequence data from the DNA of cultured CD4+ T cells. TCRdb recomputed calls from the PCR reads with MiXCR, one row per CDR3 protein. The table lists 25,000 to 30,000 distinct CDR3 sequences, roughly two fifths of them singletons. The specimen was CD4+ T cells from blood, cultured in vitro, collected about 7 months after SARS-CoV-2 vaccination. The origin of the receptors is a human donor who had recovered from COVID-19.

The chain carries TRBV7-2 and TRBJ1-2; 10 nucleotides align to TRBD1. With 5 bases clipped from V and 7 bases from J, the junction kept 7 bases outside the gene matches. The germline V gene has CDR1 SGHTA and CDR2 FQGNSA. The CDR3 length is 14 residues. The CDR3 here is CASSPTGTGAGYTF. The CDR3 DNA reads TGTGCCAGCAGCCCAACCGGGACAGGGGCTGGCTACACCTTC.

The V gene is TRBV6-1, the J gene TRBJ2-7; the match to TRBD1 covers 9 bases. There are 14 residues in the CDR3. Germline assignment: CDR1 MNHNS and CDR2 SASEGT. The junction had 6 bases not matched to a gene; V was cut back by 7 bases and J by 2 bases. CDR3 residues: CASTRTGGAYEQYF. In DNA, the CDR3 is TGTGCCAGCACTAGAACAGGGGGCGCCTACGAGCAGTACTTC.

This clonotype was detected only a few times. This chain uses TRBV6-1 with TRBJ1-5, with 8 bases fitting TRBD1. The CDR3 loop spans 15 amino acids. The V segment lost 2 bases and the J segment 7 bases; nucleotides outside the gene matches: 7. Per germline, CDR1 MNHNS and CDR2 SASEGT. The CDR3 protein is CASSELDRVWQPQHF. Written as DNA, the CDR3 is TGTGCCAGCAGTGAATTGGACAGGGTCTGGCAGCCCCAGCATTTT.

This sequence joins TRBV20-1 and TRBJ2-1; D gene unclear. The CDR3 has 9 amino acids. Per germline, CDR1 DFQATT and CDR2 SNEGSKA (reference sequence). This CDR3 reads CSVENEQFF. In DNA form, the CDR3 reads TGCAGCGTAGAGAATGAGCAGTTCTTC.

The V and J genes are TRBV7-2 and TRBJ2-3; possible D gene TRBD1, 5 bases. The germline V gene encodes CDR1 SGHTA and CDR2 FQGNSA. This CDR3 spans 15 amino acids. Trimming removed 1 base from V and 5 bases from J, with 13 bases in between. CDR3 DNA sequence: TGTGCCAGCAGCTTAGAAGGGGCGCGATTAGATACGCAGTATTTT. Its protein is CASSLEGARLDTQYF.

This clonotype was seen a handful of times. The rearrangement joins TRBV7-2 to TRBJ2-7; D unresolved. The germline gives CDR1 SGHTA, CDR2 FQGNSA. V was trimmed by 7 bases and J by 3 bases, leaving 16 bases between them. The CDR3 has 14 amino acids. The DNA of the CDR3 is TGTGCCAGCACCGTTGACAAGTGGAGCTACGAGCAGTACTTC. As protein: CASTVDKWSYEQYF.

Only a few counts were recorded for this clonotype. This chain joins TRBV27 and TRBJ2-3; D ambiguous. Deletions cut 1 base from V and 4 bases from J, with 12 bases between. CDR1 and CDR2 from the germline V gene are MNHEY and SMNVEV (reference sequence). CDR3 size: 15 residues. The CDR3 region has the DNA TGTGCCAGCAGTTTATTTAGGAGACGCCCAGATACGCAGTATTTT. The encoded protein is CASSLFRRRPDTQYF.

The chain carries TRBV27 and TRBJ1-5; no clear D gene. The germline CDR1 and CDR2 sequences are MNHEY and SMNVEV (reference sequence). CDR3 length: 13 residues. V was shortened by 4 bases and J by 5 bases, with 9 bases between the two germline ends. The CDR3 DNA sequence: TGTGCCAGCAGTTCCGGGGTCGATCAGCCCCAGCATTTT. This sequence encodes CASSSGVDQPQHF.

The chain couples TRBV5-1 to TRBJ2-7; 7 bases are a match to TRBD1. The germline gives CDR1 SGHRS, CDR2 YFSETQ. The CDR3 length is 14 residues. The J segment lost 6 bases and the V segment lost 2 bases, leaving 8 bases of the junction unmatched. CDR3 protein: CASSFVGQLSEQYF. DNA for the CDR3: TGCGCCAGCAGCTTCGTGGGACAGTTATCCGAGCAGTACTTC.

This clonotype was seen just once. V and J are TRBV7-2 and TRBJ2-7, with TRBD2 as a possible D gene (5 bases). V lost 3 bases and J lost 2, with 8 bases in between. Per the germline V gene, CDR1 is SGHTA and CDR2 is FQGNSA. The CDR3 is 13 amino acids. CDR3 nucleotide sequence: TGTGCCAGCAGCTTGAGCGGACCCTACGAGCAGTACTTC. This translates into CASSLSGPYEQYF.

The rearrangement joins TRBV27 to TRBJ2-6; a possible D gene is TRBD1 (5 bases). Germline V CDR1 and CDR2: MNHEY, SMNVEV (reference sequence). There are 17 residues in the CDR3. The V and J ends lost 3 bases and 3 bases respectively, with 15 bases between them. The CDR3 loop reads CASSLWTQDSGANVLTF. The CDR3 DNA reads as TGTGCCAGCAGTTTGTGGACGCAAGACAGTGGGGCCAACGTCCTGACTTTC. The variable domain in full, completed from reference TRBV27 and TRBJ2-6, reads EAQVTQNPRYLITVTGKKLTVTCSQNMNHEYMSWYRQDPGLGLRQIYYSMNVEVTDKGDVPEGYKVSRKEKRNFPLILESPSPNQTSLYFCASSLWTQDSGANVLTFGAGSRLTVL.

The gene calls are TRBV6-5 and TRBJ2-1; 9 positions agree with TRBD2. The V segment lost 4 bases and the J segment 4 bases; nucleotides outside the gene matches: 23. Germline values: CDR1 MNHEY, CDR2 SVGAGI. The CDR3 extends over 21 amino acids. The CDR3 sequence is CASSSGRISGGTPGRYNEQFF. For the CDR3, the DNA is TGTGCCAGCAGTTCCGGCCGCATTAGCGGGGGTACACCAGGAAGATACAATGAGCAGTTCTTC.

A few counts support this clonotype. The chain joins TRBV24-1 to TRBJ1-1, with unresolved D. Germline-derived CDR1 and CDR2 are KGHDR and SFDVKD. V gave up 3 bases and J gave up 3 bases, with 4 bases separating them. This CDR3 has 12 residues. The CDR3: CATSDGDTEAFF. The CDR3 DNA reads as TGTGCCACCAGTGATGGGGACACTGAAGCTTTCTTT.

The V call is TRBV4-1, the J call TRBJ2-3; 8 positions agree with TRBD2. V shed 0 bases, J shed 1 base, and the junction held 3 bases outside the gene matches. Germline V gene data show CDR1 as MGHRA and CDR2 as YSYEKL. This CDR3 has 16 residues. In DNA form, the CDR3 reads TGCGCCAGCAGCCAAGATACGACTAGCGGCACAGATACGCAGTATTTT. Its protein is CASSQDTTSGTDTQYF.

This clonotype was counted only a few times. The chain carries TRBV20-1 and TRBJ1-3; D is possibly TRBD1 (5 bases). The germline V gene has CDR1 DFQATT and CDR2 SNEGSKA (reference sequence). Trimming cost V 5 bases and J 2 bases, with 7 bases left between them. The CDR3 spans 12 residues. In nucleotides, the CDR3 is TGCAGTGCTGGGGCGCCTGGAAACACCATATATTTT. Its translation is CSAGAPGNTIYF.

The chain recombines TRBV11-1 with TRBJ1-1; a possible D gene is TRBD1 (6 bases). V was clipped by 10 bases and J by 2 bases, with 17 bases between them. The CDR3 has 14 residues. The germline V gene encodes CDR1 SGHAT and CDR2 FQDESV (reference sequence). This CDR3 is CATTEDRLNTEAFF. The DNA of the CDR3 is TGTGCCACTACGGAGGACAGACTAAACACTGAAGCTTTCTTT.

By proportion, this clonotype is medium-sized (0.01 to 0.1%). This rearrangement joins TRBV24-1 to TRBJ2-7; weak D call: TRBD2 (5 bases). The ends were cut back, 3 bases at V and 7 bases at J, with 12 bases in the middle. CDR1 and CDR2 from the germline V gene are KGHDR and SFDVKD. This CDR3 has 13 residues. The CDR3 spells CATSDPGVKEQYF. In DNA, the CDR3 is TGTGCCACCAGTGATCCCGGGGTTAAGGAGCAGTACTTC.